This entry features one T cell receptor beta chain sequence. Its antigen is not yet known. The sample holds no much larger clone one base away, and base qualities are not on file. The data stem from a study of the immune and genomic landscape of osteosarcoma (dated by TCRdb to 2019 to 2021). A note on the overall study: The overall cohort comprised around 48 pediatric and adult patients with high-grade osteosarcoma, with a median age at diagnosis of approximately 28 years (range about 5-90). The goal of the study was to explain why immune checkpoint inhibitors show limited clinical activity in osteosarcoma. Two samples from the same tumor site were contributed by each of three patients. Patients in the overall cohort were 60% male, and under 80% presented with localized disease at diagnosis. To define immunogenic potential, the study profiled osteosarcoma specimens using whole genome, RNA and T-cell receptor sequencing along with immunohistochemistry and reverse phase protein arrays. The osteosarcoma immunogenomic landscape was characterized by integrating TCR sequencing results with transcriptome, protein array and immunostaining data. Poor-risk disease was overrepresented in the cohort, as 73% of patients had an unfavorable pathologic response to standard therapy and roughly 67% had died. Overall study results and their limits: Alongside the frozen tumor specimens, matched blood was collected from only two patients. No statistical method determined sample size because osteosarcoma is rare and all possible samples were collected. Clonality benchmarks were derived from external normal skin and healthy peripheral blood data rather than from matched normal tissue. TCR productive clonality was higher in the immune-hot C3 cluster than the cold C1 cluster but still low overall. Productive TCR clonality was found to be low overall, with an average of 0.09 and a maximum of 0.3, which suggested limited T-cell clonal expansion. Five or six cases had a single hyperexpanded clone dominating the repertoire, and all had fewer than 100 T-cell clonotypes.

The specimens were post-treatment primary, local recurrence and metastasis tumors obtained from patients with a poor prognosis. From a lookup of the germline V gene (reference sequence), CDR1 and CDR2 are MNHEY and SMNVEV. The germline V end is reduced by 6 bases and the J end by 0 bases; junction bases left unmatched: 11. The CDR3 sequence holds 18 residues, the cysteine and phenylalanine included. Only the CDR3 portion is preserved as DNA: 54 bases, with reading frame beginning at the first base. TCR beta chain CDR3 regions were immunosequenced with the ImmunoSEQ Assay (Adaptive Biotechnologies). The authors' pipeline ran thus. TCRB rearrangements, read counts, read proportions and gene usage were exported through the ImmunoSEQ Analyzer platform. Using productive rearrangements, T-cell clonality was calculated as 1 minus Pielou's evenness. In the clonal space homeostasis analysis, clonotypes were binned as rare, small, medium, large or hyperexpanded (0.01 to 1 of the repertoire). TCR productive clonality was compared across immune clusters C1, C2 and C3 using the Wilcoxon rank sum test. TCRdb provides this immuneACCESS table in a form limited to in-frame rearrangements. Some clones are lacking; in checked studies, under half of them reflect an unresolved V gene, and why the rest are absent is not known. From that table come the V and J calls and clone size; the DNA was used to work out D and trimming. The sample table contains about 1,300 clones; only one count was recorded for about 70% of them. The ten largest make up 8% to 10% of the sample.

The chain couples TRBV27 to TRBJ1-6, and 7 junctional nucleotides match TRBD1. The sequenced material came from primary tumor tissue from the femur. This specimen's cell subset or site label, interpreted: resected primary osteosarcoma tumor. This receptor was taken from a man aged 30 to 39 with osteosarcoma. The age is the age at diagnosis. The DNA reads TGTGCCAGCAGCCGCGGGGGACAGCTTTACTCCTATAATTCACCCCTCCACTTT. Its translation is CASSRGGQLYSYNSPLHF.